This note documents a single T cell receptor (beta chain) sequence. The data were obtained in a study of OX40 agonist ivuxolimab in advanced cancers. The protocol was immunoSEQ multiplex PCR, while the TCRdb copy is restricted to in-frame clones and leaves out a portion. The table records under 20,000 clones, 70% to 80% of them present only once. The clonotype comes from an adult with an advanced solid tumor such as melanoma, head and neck, liver or kidney cancer. Here the sequenced sample was CD4+ or CD8+ T cells sorted from blood, taken in a trial of the OX40 agonist ivuxolimab.

The chain's CDR3 is CASSLGTSGKPYEQYF. The CDR3, as DNA: TGTGCCAGCAGCTTAGGGACTAGCGGGAAGCCCTACGAGCAGTACTTC. V gene TRBV7-8 combines with J gene TRBJ2-7; 12 bases align to TRBD2. Germline V CDR1 and CDR2: SGHVS, FQNEAQ. CDR3 length: 16 amino acids. V dropped 1 base and J dropped 2; count of bases not matched to a gene: 3.